The 9 T cell receptor beta chains below all came from one sample that was sequenced in a study of T-cell memory formation after mild COVID-19. TCRdb ran MiXCR on the 5' RACE reads and lists one entry per CDR3 protein. The sample carries about 430,000 distinct CDR3 sequences, around 17% recorded once. Sequenced: PBMCs or a T cell subset sorted from them (not recorded which). The receptors shown here come from a man aged 18-30 years who had mild COVID-19 (a few samples of this study predate the infection). Cell type and time point are not known.

This chain joins TRBV7-2 and TRBJ1-2; TRBD1 aligns across 8 bases. Germline lookup yields CDR1 SGHTA and CDR2 FQGNSA. With 5 bases clipped from V and 0 bases from J, the junction kept 2 bases outside the gene matches. The length of the CDR3 is 14 residues. The CDR3 coding sequence is TGTGCCAGCAGCCGGACAGGGCCTAACTATGGCTACACCTTC. Its protein product is CASSRTGPNYGYTF.

This clonotype has a handful of counts. The chain recombines TRBV18 with TRBJ1-4; 7 bases fit TRBD1. CDR3 length: 16 residues. V trimming: 6 bases; J trimming: 5 bases; junction bases outside the gene matches: 12. Germline V lookup: CDR1 KGHSH, CDR2 LQKENI. The CDR3 nucleotides read TGTGCCAGCTCCTCGGGACAGATCATCCTAAATGAAAAACTGTTTTTT. This codes for CASSSGQIILNEKLFF.

In nucleotides, the CDR3 is TGTGCCAGCAGTGAGTACTATGAGCAGTTCTTC. It translates to CASSEYYEQFF. The chain links TRBV25-1 to TRBJ2-1; D is ambiguous. The V gene's germline CDR1 is MGHDK and CDR2 SYGVNS. Trimming shortened V by 3 bases and J by 8 bases, and 5 bases separated the two germline ends. The CDR3 loop spans 11 amino acids.

This clonotype showed up just a few times. This chain links TRBV4-1 with TRBJ1-1, with TRBD1 matching 7 bases. V was clipped by 4 bases and J by 4 bases; unmatched bases: 6. Germline assignment: CDR1 MGHRA and CDR2 YSYEKL. This CDR3 comprises 14 residues. CDR3 DNA sequence: TGCGCCAGCAGCCCTGGGGAGGGGGCCACTGAAGCTTTCTTT. This codes for CASSPGEGATEAFF.

The sample holds a few counts of this clonotype. The chain joins TRBV28 to TRBJ1-1; D gene uncertain. Germline V gene sequence: CDR1 MDHEN, CDR2 SYDVKM. V lost 5 bases, J lost 5 bases, and 18 bases lay in between. This CDR3 region has 15 residues. CDR3 nucleotides: TGTGCCAGCAGTACCCCTCAGGTCCTTGGGACTGAAGCTTTCTTT. It translates to CASSTPQVLGTEAFF.

The gene calls are TRBV10-3 and TRBJ1-6; no clear D. Germline CDR1 and CDR2: ENHRY and SYGVKD. This CDR3 has 14 residues. V was clipped by 3 bases and J by 7 bases, with 10 bases between them. CDR3 protein: CAISEPGSNSPLHF. DNA for the CDR3: TGTGCCATCAGTGAACCCGGGTCAAATTCACCCCTCCACTTT.

The chain is built from TRBV4-3 and TRBJ2-3, with TRBD1 identical over 11 bases. Germline trimming cut 0 bases from V and 5 bases from J; bases unmatched to any gene: 4. The length of the CDR3 is 16 residues. CDR1 LGHNA and CDR2 YSLEER come from the germline V gene. CDR3 DNA: TGCGCCAGCAGCCAAGACGGGACAGGGGGAAGAGATACGCAGTATTTT. Its translation: CASSQDGTGGRDTQYF.

The rearrangement joins TRBV7-3 to TRBJ2-3, with D unclear. In germline, CDR1 is SGHTA, CDR2 FQGTGA. V was pared by 0 bases and J by 6 bases, with 13 bases between. This CDR3 is built from 15 residues. The CDR3, as DNA: TGTGCCAGCAGCTTAACGTTCACCGATTTCGATACGCAGTATTTT. Its translation: CASSLTFTDFDTQYF. The full variable domain, in which reference TRBV7-3 and TRBJ2-3 provide the parts outside the CDR3, is GAGVSQTPSNKVTEKGKYVELRCDPISGHTALYWYRQSLGQGPEFLIYFQGTGAADDSGLPNDRFFAVRPEGSVSTLKIQRTERGDSAVYLCASSLTFTDFDTQYFGPGTRLTVL.

This clonotype has more than one count but fewer than ten. In DNA form, the CDR3 reads TGTGCCAGCAGGGAGGCAGGGGGGGAAGGAATAGCCAAAAACATTCAGTACTTC. Encoded protein: CASREAGGEGIAKNIQYF. The chain carries TRBV12-3 or TRBV12-4 and TRBJ2-4, with D perhaps assigned TRBD1 or TRBD2 (7 bases each). V lost 6 bases to trimming and J lost 0 bases, with 21 bases between them. The CDR3 contains 18 residues.